This T cell receptor (beta chain) was documented in a study of OX40 agonist ivuxolimab in advanced cancers. CDR1 MGHRA and CDR2 YSYEKL come from the germline V gene. The length of the CDR3 is 15 residues. V gave up 3 bases and J gave up 3 bases, with 12 bases separating them. Sequencing used immunoSEQ multiplex PCR; TCRdb keeps in-frame clones, though not all of them. The sample records nearly 50,000 clones, about three quarters being singletons. This TCR was recovered from an adult with an advanced solid tumor such as melanoma, head and neck, liver or kidney cancer. This specimen was CD4+ or CD8+ T cells sorted from blood, taken in a trial of the OX40 agonist ivuxolimab. The V and J genes are TRBV4-1 and TRBJ2-1; tentative D call: TRBD1 (6 bases). The CDR3 loop reads CASSHDRSLYNEQFF. DNA for the CDR3: TGCGCCAGCAGCCATGACAGGTCCCTCTACAATGAGCAGTTCTTC.